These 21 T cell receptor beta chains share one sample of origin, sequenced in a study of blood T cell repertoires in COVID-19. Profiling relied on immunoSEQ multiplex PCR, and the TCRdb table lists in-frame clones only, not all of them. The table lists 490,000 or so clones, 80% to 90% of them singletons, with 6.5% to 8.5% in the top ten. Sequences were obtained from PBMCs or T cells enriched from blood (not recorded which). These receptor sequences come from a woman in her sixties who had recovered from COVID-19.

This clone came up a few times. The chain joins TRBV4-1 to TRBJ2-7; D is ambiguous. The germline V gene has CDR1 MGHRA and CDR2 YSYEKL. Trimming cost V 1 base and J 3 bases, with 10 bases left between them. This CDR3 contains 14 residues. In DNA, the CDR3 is TGCGCCAGCAGCCAAGGAGCCAGGCTCTACGAGCAGTACTTC. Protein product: CASSQGARLYEQYF.

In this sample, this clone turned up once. Here the CDR3 reads CASSDPGGQGTNTEAFF. DNA for the CDR3: TGCGCCAGCAGTGACCCCGGGGGACAGGGGACGAACACTGAAGCTTTCTTT. The rearrangement links TRBV10-2 to TRBJ1-1; TRBD1 agrees at 10 bases. The CDR3 length is 17 residues. V gave up 3 bases and J gave up 1 base; unmatched junction bases: 8. Germline V gene data show CDR1 as WSHSY and CDR2 as SAAADI.

Here the CDR3 reads CASRAGQGSTDTQYF. CDR3 DNA sequence: TGTGCCAGCAGGGCTGGACAGGGAAGCACAGATACGCAGTATTTT. The chain combines TRBV28 with TRBJ2-3; 8 bases agree with TRBD1. The V gene end was trimmed by 6 bases and the J gene end by 0 bases; junction bases not matched to a gene: 5. Per the germline V gene, CDR1 is MDHEN and CDR2 is SYDVKM. This CDR3 has 15 amino acids. Full variable domain (outside the CDR3, taken from reference TRBV28 and TRBJ2-3): DVKVTQSSRYLVKRTGEKVFLECVQDMDHENMFWYRQDPGLGLRLIYFSYDVKMKEKGDIPEGYSVSREKKERFSLILESASTNQTSMYLCASRAGQGSTDTQYFGPGTRLTVL.

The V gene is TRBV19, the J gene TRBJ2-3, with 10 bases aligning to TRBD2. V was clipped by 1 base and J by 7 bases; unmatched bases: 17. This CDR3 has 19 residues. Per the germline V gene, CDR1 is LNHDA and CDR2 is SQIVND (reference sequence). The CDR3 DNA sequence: TGTGCCAGTAGTATAGGGCTAGCGGGGGAGCCGAATGTCAAATATACGCAGTATTTT. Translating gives CASSIGLAGEPNVKYTQYF.

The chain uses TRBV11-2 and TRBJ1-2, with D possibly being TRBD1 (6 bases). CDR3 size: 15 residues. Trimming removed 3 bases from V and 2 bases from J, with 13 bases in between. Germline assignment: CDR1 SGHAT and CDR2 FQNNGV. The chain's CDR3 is CASSLGGLTNYGYTF. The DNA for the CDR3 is TGTGCCAGCAGCTTGGGGGGGCTTACCAACTATGGCTACACCTTC.

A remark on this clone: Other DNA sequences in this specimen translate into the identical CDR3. The CDR3 loop reads CATSDLQGGQETQYF. In DNA, the CDR3 is TGTGCCACCAGTGACTTACAGGGGGGCCAAGAGACCCAGTACTTC. This sequence joins TRBV24-1 and TRBJ2-5; TRBD1 agrees at 8 bases. Germline CDR1 KGHDR, CDR2 SFDVKD. V lost 4 bases to trimming and J lost 1 base; unmatched junction nucleotides: 4. This CDR3 is 15 amino acids long.

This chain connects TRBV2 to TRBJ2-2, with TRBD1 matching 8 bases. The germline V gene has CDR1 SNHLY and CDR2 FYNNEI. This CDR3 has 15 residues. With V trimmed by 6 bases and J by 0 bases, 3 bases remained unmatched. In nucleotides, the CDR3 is TGTGCCAGCAGCAGGACAGGGACGAACACCGGGGAGCTGTTTTTT. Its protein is CASSRTGTNTGELFF. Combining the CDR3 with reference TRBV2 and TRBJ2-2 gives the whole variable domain EPEVTQTPSHQVTQMGQEVILRCVPISNHLYFYWYRQILGQKVEFLVSFYNNEISEKSEIFDDQFSVERPDGSNFTLKIRSTKLEDSAMYFCASSRTGTNTGELFFGEGSRLTVL.

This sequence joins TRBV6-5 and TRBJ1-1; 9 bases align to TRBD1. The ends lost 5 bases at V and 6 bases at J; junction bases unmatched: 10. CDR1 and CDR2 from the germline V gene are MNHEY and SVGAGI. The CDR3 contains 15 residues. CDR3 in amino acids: CASSQTNNRGPEAFF. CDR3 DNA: TGTGCCAGCAGTCAAACAAATAACAGGGGGCCTGAAGCTTTCTTT.

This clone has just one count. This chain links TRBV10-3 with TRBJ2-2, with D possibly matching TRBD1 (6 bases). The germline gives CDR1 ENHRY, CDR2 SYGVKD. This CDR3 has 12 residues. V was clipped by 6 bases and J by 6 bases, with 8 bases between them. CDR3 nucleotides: TGTGCCATCAGGGACAGTGCCGGGGAGCTGTTTTTT. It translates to CAIRDSAGELFF.

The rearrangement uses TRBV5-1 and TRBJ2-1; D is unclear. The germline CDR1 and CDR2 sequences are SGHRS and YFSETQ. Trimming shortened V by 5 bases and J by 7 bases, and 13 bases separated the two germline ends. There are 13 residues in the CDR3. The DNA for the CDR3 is TGCGCCAGCAGGTGGGCAGGCTGGAATGAGCAGTTCTTC. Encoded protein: CASRWAGWNEQFF.

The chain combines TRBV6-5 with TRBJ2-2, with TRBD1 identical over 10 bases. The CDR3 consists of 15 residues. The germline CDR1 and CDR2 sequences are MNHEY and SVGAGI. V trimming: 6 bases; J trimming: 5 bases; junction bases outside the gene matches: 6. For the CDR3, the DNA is TGTGCCAGCAGCCAGGGGGACAGGGGAACCGGGGAGCTGTTTTTT. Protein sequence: CASSQGDRGTGELFF.

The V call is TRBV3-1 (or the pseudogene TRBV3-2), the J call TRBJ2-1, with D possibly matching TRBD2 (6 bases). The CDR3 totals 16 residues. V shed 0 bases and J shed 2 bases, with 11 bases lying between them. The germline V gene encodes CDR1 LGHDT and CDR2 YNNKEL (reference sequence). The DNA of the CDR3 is TGTGCCAGCAGCCAAGATACGGAGGGCCCCTACAATGAGCAGTTCTTC. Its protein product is CASSQDTEGPYNEQFF.

CDR3 in DNA: TGTGCCAGCAGCCAACATCCAGGGGTCGAGCAGTACGTC. This encodes CASSQHPGVEQYV. The V gene is TRBV3-1 (or the pseudogene TRBV3-2), the J gene TRBJ2-7, with D maybe TRBD1 (6 bases). CDR1 is LGHDT and CDR2 is YNNKEL in the germline V gene (reference sequence). CDR3 length equals 13 residues. The V and J ends lost 2 bases and 6 bases respectively, with 11 bases between them.

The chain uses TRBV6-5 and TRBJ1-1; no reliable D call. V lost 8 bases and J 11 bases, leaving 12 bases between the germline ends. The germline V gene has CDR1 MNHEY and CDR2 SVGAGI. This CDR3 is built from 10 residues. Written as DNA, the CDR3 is TGTGCCAGCTTCTCCGTTGTTGCTTTCTTT. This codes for CASFSVVAFF.

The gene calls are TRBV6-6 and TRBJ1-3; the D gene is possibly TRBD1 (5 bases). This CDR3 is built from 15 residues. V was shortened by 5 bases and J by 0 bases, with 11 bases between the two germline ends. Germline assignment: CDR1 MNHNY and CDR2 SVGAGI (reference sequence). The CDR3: CASSSWGLSGNTIYF. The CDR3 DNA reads TGTGCCAGCAGTAGCTGGGGACTCTCTGGAAACACCATATATTTT.

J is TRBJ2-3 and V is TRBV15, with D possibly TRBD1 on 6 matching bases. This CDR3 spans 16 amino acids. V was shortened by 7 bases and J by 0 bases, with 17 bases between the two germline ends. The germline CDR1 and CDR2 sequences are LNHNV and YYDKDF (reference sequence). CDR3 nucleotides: TGTGCCACCACCCAGGGGCGCCTTTCTAGCACAGATACGCAGTATTTT. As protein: CATTQGRLSSTDTQYF.

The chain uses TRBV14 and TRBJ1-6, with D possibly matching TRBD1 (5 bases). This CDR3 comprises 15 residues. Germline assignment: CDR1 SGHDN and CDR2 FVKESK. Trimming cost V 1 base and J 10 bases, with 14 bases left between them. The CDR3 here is CASSQGGRVGSPLHF. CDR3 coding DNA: TGTGCCAGCAGCCAAGGGGGCCGAGTGGGCTCACCCCTCCACTTT. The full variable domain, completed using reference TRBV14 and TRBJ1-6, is EAGVTQFPSHSVIEKGQTVTLRCDPISGHDNLYWYRRVMGKEIKFLLHFVKESKQDESGMPNNRFLAERTGGTYSTLKVQPAELEDSGVYFCASSQGGRVGSPLHFGNGTRLTVT.

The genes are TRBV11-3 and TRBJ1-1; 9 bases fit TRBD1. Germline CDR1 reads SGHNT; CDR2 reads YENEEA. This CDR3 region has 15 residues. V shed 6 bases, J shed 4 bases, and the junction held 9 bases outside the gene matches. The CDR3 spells CASSPDRGGRTEAFF. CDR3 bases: TGTGCCAGCAGTCCCGACAGGGGGGGACGCACTGAAGCTTTCTTT.

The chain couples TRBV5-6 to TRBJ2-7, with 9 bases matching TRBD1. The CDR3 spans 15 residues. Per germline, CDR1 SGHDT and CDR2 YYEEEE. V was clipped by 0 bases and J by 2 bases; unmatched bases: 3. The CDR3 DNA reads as TGTGCCAGCAGCTTGGGCCGGGACAGGGCCTACGAGCAGTACGTC. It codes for CASSLGRDRAYEQYV.

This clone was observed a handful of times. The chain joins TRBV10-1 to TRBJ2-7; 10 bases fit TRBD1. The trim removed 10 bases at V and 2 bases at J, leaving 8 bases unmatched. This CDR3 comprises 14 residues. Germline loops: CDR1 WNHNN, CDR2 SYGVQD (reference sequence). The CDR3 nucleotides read TGCGCCATCCGGGACAGGGGCGCAACCTACGAGCAGTACTTC. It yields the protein CAIRDRGATYEQYF.

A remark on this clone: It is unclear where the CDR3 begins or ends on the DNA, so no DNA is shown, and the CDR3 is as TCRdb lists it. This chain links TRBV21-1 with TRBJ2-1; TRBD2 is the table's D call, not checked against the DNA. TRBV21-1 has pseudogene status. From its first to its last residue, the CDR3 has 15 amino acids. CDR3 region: CASSAFGGGANEQFF.